This T cell receptor beta chain was documented in a study of regulatory T cells in long-lasting Graves disease. Study-wide points: Persistent disease was associated with favored TRBV28 usage and with favored use of TRBJ1-2 and TRBJ2-5. Persistent patients had a count of shared public clonotypes (more than 2,500) that exceeded that of new patients (almost 1,000).

This clonotype was detected a few times. Its antigen is unidentified. The time point was: persistent/refractory GD, antithyroid drugs over 5 years with positive TRAb. There was RNA extracted from PBMCs, and the TCR library was made from it. To make TCR beta libraries, researchers used iRepertoire HTBI primers and Arm-PCR of CDR3 regions. Each CDR3 protein gets one entry after TCRdb re-called the multiplex PCR reads with MiXCR. Of roughly 400,000 distinct CDR3 sequences in the sample, 20% were seen once. The germline gives CDR1 LNHDA, CDR2 SQIVND (reference sequence). V shed 8 bases and J 4 bases; nucleotides not matched to a gene: 17. CDR3 size: 17 residues.

This specimen consisted of peripheral blood mononuclear cells (PBMCs), obtained when the disease was refractory, from a patient treated with antithyroid drugs. This chain connects TRBV19 to TRBJ1-5, with TRBD1 matching 7 bases. This clonotype was obtained from a female donor with Graves disease. In nucleotides, the CDR3 is TGTGCCAGTGGTAAACGGGACAGTGGGGGGGGAAATCAGCCCCAGCATTTT. As protein: CASGKRDSGGGNQPQHF. The full variable domain, with the rest looked up from reference TRBV19 and TRBJ1-5, is DGGITQSPKYLFRKEGQNVTLSCEQNLNHDAMYWYRQDPGQGLRLIYYSQIVNDFQKGDIAEGYSVSREKKESFPLTVTSAQKNPTAFYLCASGKRDSGGGNQPQHFGDGTRLSIL.